The 15 T cell receptor beta chains listed next were all sequenced from one sample in a study of cytotoxic CD8 clonotypes in ibrutinib-treated CLL. Generated by immunoSEQ multiplex PCR, the TCRdb table keeps only in-frame clones and is missing some. The sample includes 50,000 to 75,000 clones, roughly 70% of them seen just once. The specimen comprised PBMCs, sampled after 12 months of ibrutinib treatment. All receptors come from a human donor with chronic lymphocytic leukemia.

This clone occurred a few times. The chain uses TRBV6-1 and TRBJ1-5; TRBD1 might be the D (5 bases). Germline assignment: CDR1 MNHNS and CDR2 SASEGT. The V and J ends lost 7 bases and 5 bases respectively, with 15 bases between them. This CDR3 comprises 14 residues. The CDR3 DNA reads as TGTGCCAGCACCCCCTCGAGGGGAGATCAGCCCCAGCATTTT. Amino acids: CASTPSRGDQPQHF.

The V and J genes are TRBV2 and TRBJ1-6, with a tentative D call TRBD1 (6 bases). V dropped 6 bases and J dropped 8 bases, with 14 bases sitting between them. The CDR3 is 14 amino acids. Germline assignment: CDR1 SNHLY and CDR2 FYNNEI. CDR3 coding DNA: TGTGCCAGCAGCAACGGACAGCGGGATTCACCCCTCCACTTT. This codes for CASSNGQRDSPLHF.

V is TRBV7-2 and J is TRBJ1-5; D gene ambiguous. The CDR3 runs to 15 residues. The V gene's germline CDR1 is SGHTA and CDR2 FQGNSA. V lost 3 bases and J lost 2, with 11 bases in between. The CDR3 loop is CASSFGLSGNQPQHF. In DNA, the CDR3 is TGTGCCAGCAGCTTTGGGTTATCTGGCAATCAGCCCCAGCATTTT.

The chain links TRBV28 to TRBJ1-5; 10 positions match TRBD1. V was pared by 3 bases and J by 9 bases, with 5 bases of the junction left unmatched. Germline V CDR1 and CDR2: MDHEN, SYDVKM. The CDR3 contains 14 residues. CDR3 coding DNA: TGTGCCAGCAGTTTTCCGGACAGGGGGACGCCCCAGCATTTT. It encodes CASSFPDRGTPQHF. Variable domain in full (rest from reference TRBV28 and TRBJ1-5): DVKVTQSSRYLVKRTGEKVFLECVQDMDHENMFWYRQDPGLGLRLIYFSYDVKMKEKGDIPEGYSVSREKKERFSLILESASTNQTSMYLCASSFPDRGTPQHFGDGTRLSIL.

The chain joins TRBV4-1 to TRBJ2-7, with TRBD1 identical over 9 bases. Germline-derived CDR1 and CDR2 are MGHRA and YSYEKL. Trimming removed 1 base from V and 5 bases from J; junction bases left unmatched: 9. This CDR3 region has 16 residues. Written as DNA, the CDR3 is TGCGCCAGCAGCCAAGGGGACAGGGCCCTCAGGGACGAGCAGTACTTC. Residues: CASSQGDRALRDEQYF.

Ten or more counts support this clone. This chain connects TRBV16 to TRBJ1-2, with 8 bases that match TRBD1. Per the germline V gene, CDR1 is KGHSY and CDR2 is FQNENV. The V gene end was trimmed by 4 bases and the J gene end by 4 bases; junction bases not matched to a gene: 2. The CDR3 totals 13 residues. The CDR3 nucleotides read TGTGCCAGCAGCCCAGGGGGCGGCTATGGCTACACCTTC. Its translation is CASSPGGGYGYTF.

The chain links TRBV7-6 to TRBJ2-5, with 9 bases that match TRBD2. TRBJ2-7 explains the end of the DNA better; the J call may be wrong. This CDR3 contains 15 residues. The V gene's germline CDR1 is SGHVS and CDR2 FNYEAQ. Here the CDR3 DNA reads TGTGCCAGCAGCCAAAATAGCGGGAGTGCCTACGAGCAGTACTTC. Its protein is CASSQNSGSAYEQYF.

The chain links TRBV5-1 to TRBJ1-1, with a tentative D call TRBD1 (5 bases). The CDR3 extends over 14 amino acids. The V gene lost 5 bases and the J gene lost 0 bases, with 11 bases spanning the gap. The germline V gene encodes CDR1 SGHRS and CDR2 YFSETQ. CDR3 protein: CASSLGEMNTEAFF. Here the CDR3 DNA reads TGCGCCAGCAGTCTAGGGGAAATGAACACTGAAGCTTTCTTT.

The chain couples TRBV13 to TRBJ1-1; no reliable D call. Germline CDR1 reads PRHDT; CDR2 reads FYEKMQ (reference sequence). V was cut by 8 bases and J by 4 bases, with 20 bases left in between. The CDR3 loop spans 15 amino acids. The CDR3 sequence is CASGSRWPSPTEAFF. CDR3 coding DNA: TGTGCCAGCGGCTCCCGCTGGCCCTCCCCCACTGAAGCTTTCTTT.

The chain uses TRBV6-5 and TRBJ2-7; D perhaps matches TRBD1 (5 bases). Trimming stripped 2 bases from V and 7 bases from J, with 15 bases between. The CDR3 covers 14 residues. CDR1 is MNHEY, CDR2 SVGAGI, per germline. CDR3 coding DNA: TGTGCCAGCAGTTACCCTACAGGAACTGGGGAGCAGTACTTC. Translated: CASSYPTGTGEQYF.

The CDR3 nucleotides are TGTGCCAGCAGCCCTCCTAGCGGGAGGTCCTACAATGAGCAGTTCTTC. This gives the protein CASSPPSGRSYNEQFF. The rearrangement joins TRBV9 to TRBJ2-1; 11 nucleotides line up with TRBD2. The V and J ends lost 4 bases and 1 base, in that order; junction bases with no gene match: 4. The length of the CDR3 is 16 residues. CDR1 and CDR2 (germline): SGDLS, YYNGEE. The whole variable domain, filled in from reference TRBV9 and TRBJ2-1, reads DSGVTQTPKHLITATGQRVTLRCSPRSGDLSVYWYQQSLDQGLQFLIQYYNGEERAKGNILERFSAQQFPDLHSELNLSSLELGDSALYFCASSPPSGRSYNEQFFGPGTRLTVL.

The genes are TRBV18 and TRBJ2-1; TRBD1 aligns across 9 bases. Germline V CDR1 and CDR2: KGHSH, LQKENI. The CDR3 extends over 14 amino acids. The junction had 6 bases not matched to a gene; V was cut back by 6 bases and J by 6 bases. CDR3 DNA sequence: TGTGCCAGCTCGGCCGGGACAGGGTCCAATGAGCAGTTCTTC. Its protein product is CASSAGTGSNEQFF. The entire variable domain, with the rest obtained from reference TRBV18 and TRBJ2-1, is as follows: NAGVMQNPRHLVRRRGQEARLRCSPMKGHSHVYWYRQLPEEGLKFMVYLQKENIIDESGMPKERFSAEFPKEGPSILRIQQVVRGDSAAYFCASSAGTGSNEQFFGPGTRLTVL.

The CDR3 DNA follows: TGTGCCAGCAGCCGGGATTGGGGGGCAGACAATGAGCAGTTCTTC. It specifies CASSRDWGADNEQFF. The genes are TRBV5-6 and TRBJ2-1; the D call may be TRBD1 or TRBD2 (6 bases each). Germline loops: CDR1 SGHDT, CDR2 YYEEEE. Trimming took 4 bases from V and 5 from J, leaving 16 bases between them. The CDR3 totals 15 residues.

This clone has a handful of counts. This chain uses TRBV27 with TRBJ1-1, with 9 bases matching TRBD1. V was pared by 2 bases and J by 6 bases, with 7 bases of the junction left unmatched. This CDR3 has 15 amino acids. Germline V gene sequence: CDR1 MNHEY, CDR2 SMNVEV (reference sequence). In DNA form, the CDR3 reads TGTGCCAGCAGTTTAAGCCGGGACAGGGAACCTGAAGCTTTCTTT. This codes for CASSLSRDREPEAFF.

This clone appeared once. The V call is TRBV5-4, the J call TRBJ2-7, with TRBD1 matching 9 bases. With 2 bases clipped from V and 5 bases from J, the junction kept 8 bases outside the gene matches. Germline V gene lookup returns CDR1 SGHNT and CDR2 YYREEE (reference sequence). The CDR3 totals 15 residues. The CDR3: CASSFRGTGSNEQYF. In DNA, the CDR3 is TGTGCCAGCAGCTTTAGAGGGACAGGGAGTAACGAGCAGTACTTC.